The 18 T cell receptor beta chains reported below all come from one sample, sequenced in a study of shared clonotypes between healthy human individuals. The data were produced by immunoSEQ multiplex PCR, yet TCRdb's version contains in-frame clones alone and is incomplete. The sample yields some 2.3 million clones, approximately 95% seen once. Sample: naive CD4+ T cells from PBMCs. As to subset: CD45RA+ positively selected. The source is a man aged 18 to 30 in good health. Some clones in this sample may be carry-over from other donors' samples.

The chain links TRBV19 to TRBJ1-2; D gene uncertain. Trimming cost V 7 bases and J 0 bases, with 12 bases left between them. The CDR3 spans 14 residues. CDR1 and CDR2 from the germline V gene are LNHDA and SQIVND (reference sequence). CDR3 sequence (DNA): TGTGCCAGTACTAGGCAGGCCCCTAACTATGGCTACACCTTC. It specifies CASTRQAPNYGYTF.

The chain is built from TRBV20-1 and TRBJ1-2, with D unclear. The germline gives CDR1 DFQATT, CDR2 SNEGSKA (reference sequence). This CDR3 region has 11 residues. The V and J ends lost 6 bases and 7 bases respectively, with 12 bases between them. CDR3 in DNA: TGCAGTGCAAGGGCCCGTCTTGGCTACACCTTC. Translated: CSARARLGYTF.

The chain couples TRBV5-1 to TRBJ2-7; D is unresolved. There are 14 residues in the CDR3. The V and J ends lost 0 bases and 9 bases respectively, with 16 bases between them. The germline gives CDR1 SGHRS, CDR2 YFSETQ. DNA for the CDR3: TGCGCCAGCAGCTTGGAAGGGCGTCCGGGCCGGCAGTACTTC. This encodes CASSLEGRPGRQYF.

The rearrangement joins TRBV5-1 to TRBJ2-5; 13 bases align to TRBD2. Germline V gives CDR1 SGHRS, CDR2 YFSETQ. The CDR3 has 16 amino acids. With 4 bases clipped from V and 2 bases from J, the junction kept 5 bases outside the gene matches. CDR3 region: CASSRTSGGRQETQYF. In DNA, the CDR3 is TGCGCCAGCAGCCGGACTAGCGGGGGAAGACAAGAGACCCAGTACTTC. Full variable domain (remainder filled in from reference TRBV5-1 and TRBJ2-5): KAGVTQTPRYLIKTRGQQVTLSCSPISGHRSVSWYQQTPGQGLQFLFEYFSETQRNKGNFPGRFSGRQFSNSRSEMNVSTLELGDSALYLCASSRTSGGRQETQYFGPGTRLLVL.

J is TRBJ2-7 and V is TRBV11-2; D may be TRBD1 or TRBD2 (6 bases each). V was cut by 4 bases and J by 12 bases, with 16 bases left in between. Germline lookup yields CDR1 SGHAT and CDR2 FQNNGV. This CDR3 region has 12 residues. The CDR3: CASSSLGGWSYF. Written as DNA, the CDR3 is TGTGCCAGCAGCTCCTTGGGGGGCTGGTCGTACTTC.

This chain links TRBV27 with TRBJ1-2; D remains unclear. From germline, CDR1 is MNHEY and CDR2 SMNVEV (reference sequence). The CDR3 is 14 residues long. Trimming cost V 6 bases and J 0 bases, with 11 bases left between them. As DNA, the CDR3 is TGTGCCAGCAGCCCTAGGAGAGCTAACTATGGCTACACCTTC. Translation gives CASSPRRANYGYTF.

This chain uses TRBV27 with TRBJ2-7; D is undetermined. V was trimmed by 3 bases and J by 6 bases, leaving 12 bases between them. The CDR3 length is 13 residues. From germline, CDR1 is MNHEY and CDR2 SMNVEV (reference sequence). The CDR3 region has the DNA TGTGCCAGCAGTTTGTATTCCGGGTTCGAGCAGTACTTC. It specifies CASSLYSGFEQYF.

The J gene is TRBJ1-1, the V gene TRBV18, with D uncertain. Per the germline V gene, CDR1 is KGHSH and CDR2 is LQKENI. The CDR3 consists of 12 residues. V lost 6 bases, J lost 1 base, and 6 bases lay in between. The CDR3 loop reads CASSNRNTEAFF. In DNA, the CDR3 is TGTGCCAGCTCGAACAGGAACACTGAAGCTTTCTTT.

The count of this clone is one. For the CDR3, the DNA is TGTGCCAGCAGGCAACAGGGAGGCAATCAGCCCCAGCATTTT. Translated, it gives CASRQQGGNQPQHF. V and J are TRBV6-1 and TRBJ1-5; D perhaps matches TRBD1 (6 bases). In germline, CDR1 is MNHNS, CDR2 SASEGT. The CDR3 extends over 14 amino acids. Trimming shortened V by 6 bases and J by 2 bases, and 11 bases separated the two germline ends.

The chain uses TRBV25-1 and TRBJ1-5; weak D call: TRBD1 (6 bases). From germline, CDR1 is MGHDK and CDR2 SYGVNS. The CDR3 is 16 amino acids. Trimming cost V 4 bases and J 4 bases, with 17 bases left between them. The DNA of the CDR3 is TGTGCCAGCAGTGGGACAGTCTCTACAATAAATCAGCCCCAGCATTTT. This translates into CASSGTVSTINQPQHF.

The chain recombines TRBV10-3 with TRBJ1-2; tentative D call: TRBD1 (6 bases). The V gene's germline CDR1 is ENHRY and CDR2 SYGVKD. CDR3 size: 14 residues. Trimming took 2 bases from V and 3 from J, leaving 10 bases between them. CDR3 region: CAISERRGDYGYTF. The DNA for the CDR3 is TGTGCCATCAGTGAGCGCAGGGGAGACTATGGCTACACCTTC.

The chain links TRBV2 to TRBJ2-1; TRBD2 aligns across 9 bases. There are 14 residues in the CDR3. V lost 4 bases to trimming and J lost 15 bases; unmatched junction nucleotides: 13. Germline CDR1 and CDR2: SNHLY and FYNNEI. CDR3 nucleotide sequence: TGTGCCAGCAGTGCCTGGCGGGAGGGCCGGCTCCCGTTCTTC. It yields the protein CASSAWREGRLPFF.

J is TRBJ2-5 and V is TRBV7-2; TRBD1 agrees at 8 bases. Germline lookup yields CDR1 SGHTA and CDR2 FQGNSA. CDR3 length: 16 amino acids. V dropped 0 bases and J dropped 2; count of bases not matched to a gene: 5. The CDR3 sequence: CASSLAGQGLQETQYF. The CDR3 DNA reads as TGTGCCAGCAGCTTAGCAGGACAGGGCTTACAAGAGACCCAGTACTTC.

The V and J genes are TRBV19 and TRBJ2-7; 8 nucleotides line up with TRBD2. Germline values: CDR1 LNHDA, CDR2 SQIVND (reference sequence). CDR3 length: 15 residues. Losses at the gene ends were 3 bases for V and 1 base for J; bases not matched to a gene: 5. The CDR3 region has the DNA TGTGCCAGTAGTATTATTAGCGGGACGTCCTACGAGCAGTACTTC. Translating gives CASSIISGTSYEQYF. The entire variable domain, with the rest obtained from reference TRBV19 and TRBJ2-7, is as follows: DGGITQSPKYLFRKEGQNVTLSCEQNLNHDAMYWYRQDPGQGLRLIYYSQIVNDFQKGDIAEGYSVSREKKESFPLTVTSAQKNPTAFYLCASSIISGTSYEQYFGPGTRLTVT.

This CDR3 reads CASSQGEEKLFF. CDR3 bases: TGTGCCAGTAGTCAGGGTGAAGAAAAACTGTTTTTT. The chain couples TRBV19 to TRBJ1-4; TRBD1 might be the D (5 bases). V was trimmed by 5 bases and J by 8 bases, leaving 9 bases between them. The CDR3 length is 12 residues. Germline V gene data show CDR1 as LNHDA and CDR2 as SQIVND (reference sequence).

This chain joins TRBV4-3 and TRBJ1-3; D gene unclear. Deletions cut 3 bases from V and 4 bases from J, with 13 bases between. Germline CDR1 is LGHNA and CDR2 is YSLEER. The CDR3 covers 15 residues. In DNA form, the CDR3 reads TGCGCCAGCAGCCAGGGCCTGGGCTCCGGAAACACCATATATTTT. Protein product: CASSQGLGSGNTIYF.

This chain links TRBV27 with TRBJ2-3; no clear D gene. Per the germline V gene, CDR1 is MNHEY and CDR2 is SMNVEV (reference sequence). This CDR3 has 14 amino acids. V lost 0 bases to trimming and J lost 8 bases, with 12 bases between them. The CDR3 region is CASSLSRSWGTQYF. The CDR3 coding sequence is TGTGCCAGCAGTTTATCCCGGTCATGGGGTACGCAGTATTTT.

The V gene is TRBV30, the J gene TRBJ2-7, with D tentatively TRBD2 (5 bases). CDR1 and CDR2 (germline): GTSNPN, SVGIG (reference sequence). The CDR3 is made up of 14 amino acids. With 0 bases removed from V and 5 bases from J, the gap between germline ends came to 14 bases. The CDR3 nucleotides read TGTGCCTGGAGTGTAGGGTATCCGGGAAACGAGCAGTACTTC. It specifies CAWSVGYPGNEQYF.